This T cell receptor beta chain was sequenced during a study of blood T cells in healthy people across ages. This clonotype was observed a single time. With a J-beta primer mix and a sample-barcoded 5' primer, a second PCR ran about 7 to 11 cycles. TCRdb re-derived calls from the 5' RACE reads in MiXCR, one entry per CDR3 protein. The sample has 650,000 to 1,000,000 distinct CDR3 sequences; around 36% are singletons. The germline V gene has CDR1 SGHRS and CDR2 YFSETQ. The CDR3 is 14 amino acids. Trimming took 4 bases from V and 10 from J; bases not matched to a gene: 5. The rearrangement joins TRBV5-1 to TRBJ2-1, with TRBD2 matching 13 bases. This sequence was found in a man aged 18-30 years in good health. The sequenced sample consisted of blood. DNA for the CDR3: TGCGCCAGCAGCGAGGGACTAGCGGGATACGAGCAGTTCTTC. This encodes CASSEGLAGYEQFF.